This T cell receptor beta chain appears in the sequencing data of a study of blood T cells in healthy people across ages. Study at large: About one barcoded beta molecule per two T cells was captured by template switching.

Isolation of PBMCs gave at least 7 million cells per sample. Samples each yielded at least 5 micrograms of total RNA. A second PCR of roughly 6 to 12 cycles used a sample-barcoded 5' primer and a J-beta primer mix. TCRdb processed the 5' RACE reads anew with MiXCR; each CDR3 protein has one entry. The top ten clones hold more than 3% of a sample with nearly 800,000 distinct CDR3 sequences, 25% of them seen once. CDR3 size: 13 residues. V shed 6 bases and J shed 6 bases, with 11 bases lying between them. CDR1 and CDR2 from the germline V gene are SGHNT and YENEEA. The same sample was also studied in work on T cells of mothers and their children.

The TCR originated in a boy aged 5-17 years in good health. This rearrangement joins TRBV11-3 to TRBJ2-2, with a tentative D call TRBD1 (6 bases). Sequenced input: blood. The CDR3 sequence: CASSSPGAGELFF. The CDR3 bases are TGTGCCAGCAGTTCTCCAGGGGCCGGGGAGCTGTTTTTT. Full variable domain (remainder filled in from reference TRBV11-3 and TRBJ2-2): EAGVVQSPRYKIIEKKQPVAFWCNPISGHNTLYWYLQNLGQGPELLIRYENEEAVDDSQLPKDRFSAERLKGVDSTLKIQPAELGDSAVYLCASSSPGAGELFFGEGSRLTVL.